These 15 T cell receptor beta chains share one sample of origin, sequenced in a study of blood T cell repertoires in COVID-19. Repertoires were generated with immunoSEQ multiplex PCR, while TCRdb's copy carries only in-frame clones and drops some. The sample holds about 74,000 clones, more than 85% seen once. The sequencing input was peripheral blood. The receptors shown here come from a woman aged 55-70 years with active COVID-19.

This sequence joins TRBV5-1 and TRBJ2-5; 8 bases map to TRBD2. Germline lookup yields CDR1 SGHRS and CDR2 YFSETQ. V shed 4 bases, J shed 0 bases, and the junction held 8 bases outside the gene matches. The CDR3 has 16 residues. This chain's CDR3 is CASSTLSGGHQETQYF. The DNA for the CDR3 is TGCGCCAGCAGCACGCTCAGCGGGGGCCACCAAGAGACCCAGTACTTC.

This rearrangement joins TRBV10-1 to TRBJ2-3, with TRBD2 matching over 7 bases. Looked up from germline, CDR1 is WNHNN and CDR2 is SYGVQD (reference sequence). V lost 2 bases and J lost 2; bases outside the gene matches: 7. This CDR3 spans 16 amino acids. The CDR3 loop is CASSEGGGLLTDTQYF. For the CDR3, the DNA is TGCGCCAGCAGTGAGGGGGGGGGACTGCTCACAGATACGCAGTATTTT.

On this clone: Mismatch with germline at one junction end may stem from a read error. The CDR3, as DNA: TGTACTAGTGGTATCCTAGCTTCCGGGGAGCTGTTTTTT. It is translated as CTSGILASGELFF. The V call is TRBV12-5, the J call TRBJ2-2; tentative D call: TRBD2 (5 bases). The CDR3 length is 13 residues. Germline V CDR1 and CDR2: LGHNT, FRNRAP. The whole variable domain, filled in from reference TRBV12-5 and TRBJ2-2, reads DARVTQTPRHKVTEMGQEVTMRCQPILGHNTVFWYRQTMMQGLELLAYFRNRAPLDDSGMPKDRFSAEMPDATLATLKIQPSEPRDSAVYFCTSGILASGELFFGEGSRLTVL.

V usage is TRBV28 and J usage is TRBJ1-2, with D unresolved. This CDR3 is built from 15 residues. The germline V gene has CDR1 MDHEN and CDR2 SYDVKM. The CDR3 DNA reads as TGTGCGACCACCCTCTCGGCAGGCGCCAACTATGGCTACACCTTC. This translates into CATTLSAGANYGYTF.

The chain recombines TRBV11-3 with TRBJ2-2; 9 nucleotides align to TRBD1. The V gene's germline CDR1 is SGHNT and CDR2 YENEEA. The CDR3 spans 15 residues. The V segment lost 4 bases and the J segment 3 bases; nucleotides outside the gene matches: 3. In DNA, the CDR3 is TGTGCCAGCAGCTCCCGGGACAGGGACACCGGGGAGCTGTTTTTT. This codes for CASSSRDRDTGELFF.

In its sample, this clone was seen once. Here the CDR3 reads CASSLGLAGNSGANVLTF. CDR3 nucleotides: TGTGCCAGCAGCTTGGGACTAGCGGGAAACTCTGGGGCCAACGTCCTGACTTTC. The V and J genes are TRBV7-2 and TRBJ2-6, with TRBD2 matching over 13 bases. The CDR3 extends over 18 amino acids. V was pared by 3 bases and J by 0 bases, with 2 bases of the junction left unmatched. Germline V gene data show CDR1 as SGHTA and CDR2 as FQGNSA.

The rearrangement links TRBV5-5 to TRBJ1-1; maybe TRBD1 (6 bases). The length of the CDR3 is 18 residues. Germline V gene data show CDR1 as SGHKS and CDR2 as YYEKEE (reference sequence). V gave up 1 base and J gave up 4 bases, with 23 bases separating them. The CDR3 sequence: CASSLLWSGGGRGTEAFF. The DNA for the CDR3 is TGTGCCAGCAGCTTGCTTTGGTCGGGAGGGGGGAGAGGCACTGAAGCTTTCTTT.

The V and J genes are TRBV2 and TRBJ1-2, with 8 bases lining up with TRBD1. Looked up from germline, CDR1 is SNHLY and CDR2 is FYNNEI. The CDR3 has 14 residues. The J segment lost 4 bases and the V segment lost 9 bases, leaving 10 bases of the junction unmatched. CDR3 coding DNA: TGTGCCAGTTATACAGGGGGTTGGACCTATGGCTACACCTTC. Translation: CASYTGGWTYGYTF.

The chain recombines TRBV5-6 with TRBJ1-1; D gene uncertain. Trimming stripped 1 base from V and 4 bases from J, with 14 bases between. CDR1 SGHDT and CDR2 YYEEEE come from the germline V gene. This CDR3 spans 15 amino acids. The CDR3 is CASSLSDVRGTEAFF. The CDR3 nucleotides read TGTGCCAGCAGCTTGTCGGACGTACGGGGCACTGAAGCTTTCTTT.

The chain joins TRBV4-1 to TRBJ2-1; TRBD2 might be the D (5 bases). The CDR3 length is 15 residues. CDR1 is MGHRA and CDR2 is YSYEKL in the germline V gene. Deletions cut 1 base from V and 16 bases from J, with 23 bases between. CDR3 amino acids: CASSQGLGSRARQFF. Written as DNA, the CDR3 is TGCGCCAGCAGCCAAGGTTTGGGGAGTAGGGCCCGGCAATTCTTC.

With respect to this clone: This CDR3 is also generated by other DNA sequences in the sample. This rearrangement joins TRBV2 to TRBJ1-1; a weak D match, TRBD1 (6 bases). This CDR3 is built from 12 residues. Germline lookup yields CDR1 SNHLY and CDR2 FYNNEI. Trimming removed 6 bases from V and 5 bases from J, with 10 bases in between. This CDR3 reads CASRRGGTEAFF. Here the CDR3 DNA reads TGTGCCAGCAGGAGGGGGGGTACTGAAGCTTTCTTT.

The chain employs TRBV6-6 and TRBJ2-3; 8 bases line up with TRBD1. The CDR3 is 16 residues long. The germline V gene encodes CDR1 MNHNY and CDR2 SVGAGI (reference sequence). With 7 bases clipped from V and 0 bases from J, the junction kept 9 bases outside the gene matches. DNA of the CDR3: TGTGCCAGCACCGACAGGGGACCAACTAGCACAGATACGCAGTATTTT. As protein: CASTDRGPTSTDTQYF.

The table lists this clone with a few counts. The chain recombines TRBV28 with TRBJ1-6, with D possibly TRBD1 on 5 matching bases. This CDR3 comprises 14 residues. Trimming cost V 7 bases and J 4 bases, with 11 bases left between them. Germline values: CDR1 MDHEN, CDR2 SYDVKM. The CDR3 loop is CASTSRGYNSPLHF. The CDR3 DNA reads TGTGCCAGCACCTCACGGGGGTATAATTCACCCCTCCACTTT.

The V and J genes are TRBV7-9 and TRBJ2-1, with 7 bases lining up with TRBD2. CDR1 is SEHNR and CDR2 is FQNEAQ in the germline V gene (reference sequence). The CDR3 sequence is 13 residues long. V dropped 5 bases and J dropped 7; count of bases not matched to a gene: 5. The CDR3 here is CASSQTGGNEQFF. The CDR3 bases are TGTGCCAGCAGCCAAACCGGGGGGAATGAGCAGTTCTTC.

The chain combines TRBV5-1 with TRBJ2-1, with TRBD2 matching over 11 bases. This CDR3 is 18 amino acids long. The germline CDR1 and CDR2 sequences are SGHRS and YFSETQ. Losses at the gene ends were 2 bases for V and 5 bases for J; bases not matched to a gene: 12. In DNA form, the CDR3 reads TGCGCCAGCAGCTTCCCTAGCGGGAGGACCGGTACAGACAATGAGCAGTTCTTC. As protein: CASSFPSGRTGTDNEQFF.